This T cell receptor beta chain was found in a study of T cells in Graves' hyperthyroidism and ophthalmopathy. Looked up from germline, CDR1 is LNHNV and CDR2 is YYDKDF (reference sequence). V lost 1 base, J lost 3 bases, and 13 bases lay in between. CDR3 length: 15 residues. Only one count was recorded for this clonotype. RNA transcripts were the template for amplifying TCR beta CDR3 regions. Researchers ran a first-round RT-PCR on the TCR CDR3 using the HTBI primer set. TCRdb reanalysed the multiplex PCR reads using MiXCR and keeps one entry per CDR3 protein. The repertoire has some 600,000 distinct CDR3 sequences, just over 45% of them found once; the top ten carry 8.2%.

The chain couples TRBV15 to TRBJ2-7; tentatively, D is TRBD1 (5 bases). This TCR derives from a woman between 18 and 29 years old with Graves' hyperthyroidism. The source material was peripheral blood or thyroid tissue (not recorded which). The CDR3: CATSRGAGLNYEQYF. The CDR3 DNA reads as TGTGCCACCAGCAGAGGGGCAGGGCTTAACTACGAGCAGTACTTC.